This TCR beta chain was obtained from a study of shared T cell receptors in the human thymus. The length of the CDR3 is 17 residues. The V gene end was trimmed by 5 bases and the J gene end by 0 bases; junction bases not matched to a gene: 11. The germline V gene encodes CDR1 SGHTA and CDR2 FQGNSA. TCRdb keeps only in-frame clones here, not all; method: immunoSEQ multiplex PCR. The table has some 640,000 clones, more than 70% seen once. Another study also made use of these data, one on human thymus T cells. That publication notes: Biased V and J segment usage appeared in thymus and peripheral blood.

This sequence joins TRBV7-2 and TRBJ2-5, with 8 nucleotides matching TRBD2. The specimen sequenced was thymocytes. The sequence was obtained from a boy under two years old with a congenital heart defect. CDR3 sequence (DNA): TGTGCCAGCAGCACTGTGGGACTAGTCCCGTACCAAGAGACCCAGTACTTC. It specifies CASSTVGLVPYQETQYF.